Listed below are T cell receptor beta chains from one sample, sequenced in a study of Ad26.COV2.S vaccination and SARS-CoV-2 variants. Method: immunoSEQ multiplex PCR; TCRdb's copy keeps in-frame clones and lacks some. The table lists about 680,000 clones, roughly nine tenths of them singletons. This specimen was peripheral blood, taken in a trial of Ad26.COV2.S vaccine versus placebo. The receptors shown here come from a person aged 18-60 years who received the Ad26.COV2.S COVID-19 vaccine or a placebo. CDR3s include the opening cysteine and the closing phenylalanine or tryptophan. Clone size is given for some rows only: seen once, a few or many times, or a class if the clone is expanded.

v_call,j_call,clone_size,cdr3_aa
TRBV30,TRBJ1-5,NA,CAWSGTGLNQPQHF
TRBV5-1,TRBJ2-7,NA,CASSLSPPSYEQYF
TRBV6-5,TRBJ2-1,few,CASSSGQGGEQFF
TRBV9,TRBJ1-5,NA,CASSVHPTDNQPQHF
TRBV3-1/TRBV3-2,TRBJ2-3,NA,CASSWGAGGLDTQYF
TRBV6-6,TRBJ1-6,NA,CASSYGLGPYNSPLHF
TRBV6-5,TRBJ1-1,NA,CASSYFSYLQGEAFF
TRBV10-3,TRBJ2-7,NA,CAISDASAVSYEQYF
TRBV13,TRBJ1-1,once,CASSLGVWNTEAFF
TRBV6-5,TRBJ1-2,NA,CASSYSGPRSYTF
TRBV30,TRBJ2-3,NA,CAWSTGLTDTQYF
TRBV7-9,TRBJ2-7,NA,CASSLESGATYEQYF
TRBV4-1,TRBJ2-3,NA,CATSKGGTDTQYF
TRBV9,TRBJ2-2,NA,CASSLGGQPTGELFF
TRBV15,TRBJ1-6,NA,CATSRDRNYNSPLHF
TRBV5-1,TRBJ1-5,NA,CASSLDEGSNQPQHF
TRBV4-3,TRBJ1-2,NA,CASSQVRANYGYTF
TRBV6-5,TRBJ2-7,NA,CASYPGYSSYEQYF
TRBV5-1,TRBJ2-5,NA,CASRAVPAGETQYF
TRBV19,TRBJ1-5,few,CASSIQVFTGGNQPQHF
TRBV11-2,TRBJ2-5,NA,CASSLQGETQYF
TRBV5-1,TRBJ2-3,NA,CASSLMGQGLKDTQYF
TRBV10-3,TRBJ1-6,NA,CAISELSGTGLHF
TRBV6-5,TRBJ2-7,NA,CASSLDYLASYEQYF
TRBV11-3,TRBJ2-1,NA,CASSPRGLAGTEQFF
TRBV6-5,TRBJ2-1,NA,CASSYRGTGHVEQFF
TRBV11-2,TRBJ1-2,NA,CASSLDWTNYGYTF
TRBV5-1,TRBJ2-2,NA,CASSLDGPGTGELFF
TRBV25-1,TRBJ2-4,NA,CASGPGQGWNIQYF
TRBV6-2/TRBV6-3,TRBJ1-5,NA,CASSHPGRDNQPQHF
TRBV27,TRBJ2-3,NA,CASSLWEGVDTQYF
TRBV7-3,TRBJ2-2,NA,CASSSLSGELFF
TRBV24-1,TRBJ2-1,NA,CATSELNEQFF
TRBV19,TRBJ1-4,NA,CASSISMAGFGKLFF
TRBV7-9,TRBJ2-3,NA,CASSFGQGGATDTQYF
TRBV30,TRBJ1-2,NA,CAWNRVDGYTF
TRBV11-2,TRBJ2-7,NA,CASSLVGAGNYEQYF
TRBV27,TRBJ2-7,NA,CASSPPGTSAYEQYF
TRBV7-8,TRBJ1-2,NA,CASSRGTGNPNYGYTF
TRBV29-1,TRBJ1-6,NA,CSVGSGAKNSPLHF
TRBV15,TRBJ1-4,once,CATSSGQVNEKLFF
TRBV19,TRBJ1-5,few,CASSIDRERGNGNQPQHF
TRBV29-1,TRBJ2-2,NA,CSVLDRATGELFF
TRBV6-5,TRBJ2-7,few,CASSLWTGAYEQYF
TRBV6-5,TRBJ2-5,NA,CASSPPDGSLVTQYF
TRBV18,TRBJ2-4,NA,CASSPPAGQGIQYF
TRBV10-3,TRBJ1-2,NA,CAISESTGNGYTF
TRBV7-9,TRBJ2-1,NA,CASSLGGLADNEQFF
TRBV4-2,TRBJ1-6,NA,CASSQVDSYNSPLHF
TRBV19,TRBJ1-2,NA,CASSIKEPLNYGYTF
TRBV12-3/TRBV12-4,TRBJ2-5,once,CASRLQGTETQYF
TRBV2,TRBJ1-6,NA,CASSEWADNSPLHF
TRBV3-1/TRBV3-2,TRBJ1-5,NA,CASSSTGGDGNQPQHF
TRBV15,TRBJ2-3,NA,CATSPLGGVEDTQYF
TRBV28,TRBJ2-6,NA,CASRISGANVLTF
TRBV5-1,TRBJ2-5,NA,CASSGGTGRRETQYF
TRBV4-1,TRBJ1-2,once,CASSQDYSSEGYTF
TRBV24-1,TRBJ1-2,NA,CATSEGGYGYTF
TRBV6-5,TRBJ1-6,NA,CASSYSIGIPSPLHF
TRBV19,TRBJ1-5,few,CASSTTGAINQPQHF